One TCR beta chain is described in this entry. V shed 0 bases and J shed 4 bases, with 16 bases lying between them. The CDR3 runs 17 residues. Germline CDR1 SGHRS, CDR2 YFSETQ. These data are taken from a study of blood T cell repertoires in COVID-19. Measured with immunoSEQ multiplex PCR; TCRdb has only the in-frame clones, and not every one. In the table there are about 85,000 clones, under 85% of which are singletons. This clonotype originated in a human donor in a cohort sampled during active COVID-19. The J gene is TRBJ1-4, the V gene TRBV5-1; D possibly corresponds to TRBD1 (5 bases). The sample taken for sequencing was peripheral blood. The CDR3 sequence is CASSLGGGPPLNEKLFF. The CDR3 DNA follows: TGCGCCAGCAGCTTGGGGGGGGGTCCCCCCCTTAATGAAAAACTGTTTTTT.